The 29 T cell receptor beta chains below were found in one sample sequenced in a study of STAT5B mutations in CD4+ large granular lymphocyte leukemia. TCRdb keeps only in-frame clones here, not all; method: immunoSEQ multiplex PCR. Among approximately 27,000 clones listed, approximately 80% were seen once. Sequenced: CD4+ T cells from blood buffy coats. These receptors were obtained from a human donor in good health.

The chain is built from TRBV7-8 and TRBJ2-1, with 10 bases lining up with TRBD1. The trim removed 5 bases at V and 9 bases at J, leaving 7 bases unmatched. The CDR3 covers 14 residues. Germline values: CDR1 SGHVS, CDR2 FQNEAQ. The CDR3 nucleotides are TGTGCCAGCAGCGGACGGACAGGGGGGGGTGAGCAGTTCTTC. Its protein product is CASSGRTGGGEQFF. Using reference TRBV7-8 and TRBJ2-1 for the parts outside the CDR3, the full variable domain is GAGVSQSPRYKVAKRGQDVALRCDPISGHVSLFWYQQALGQGPEFLTYFQNEAQLDKSGLPSDRFFAERPEGSVSTLKIQRTQQEDSAVYLCASSGRTGGGEQFFGPGTRLTVL.

The J gene is TRBJ2-1, the V gene TRBV6-1; 9 positions match TRBD2. J lost 8 bases, V lost 1 base, and 9 bases had no gene match. The germline V gene has CDR1 MNHNS and CDR2 SASEGT. The CDR3 is 16 residues long. In DNA form, the CDR3 reads TGTGCCAGCAGTGAAGAGGGAGCGGGAGGCTGGGATGAGCAGTTCTTC. Protein: CASSEEGAGGWDEQFF.

The chain recombines TRBV7-9 with TRBJ2-3, with D possibly being TRBD1 (6 bases). Germline CDR1 reads SEHNR; CDR2 reads FQNEAQ (reference sequence). The CDR3 has 15 amino acids. V was pared by 1 base and J by 0 bases, with 8 bases between. Here the CDR3 reads CASSLGQASTDTQYF. As DNA, the CDR3 is TGTGCCAGCAGCTTAGGACAGGCTAGCACAGATACGCAGTATTTT. The entire variable domain, with the rest obtained from reference TRBV7-9 and TRBJ2-3, is as follows: DTGVSQNPRHKITKRGQNVTFRCDPISEHNRLYWYRQTLGQGPEFLTYFQNEAQLEKSRLLSDRFSAERPKGSFSTLEIQRTEQGDSAMYLCASSLGQASTDTQYFGPGTRLTVL.

The chain carries TRBV28 and TRBJ1-1, with D possibly TRBD1 on 5 matching bases. CDR1 is MDHEN, CDR2 SYDVKM, per germline. This CDR3 is built from 15 residues. Deletions cut 4 bases from V and 1 base from J, with 13 bases between. As DNA, the CDR3 is TGTGCCAGCAGTTATCAGGACACGCCGAACACTGAAGCTTTCTTT. This translates into CASSYQDTPNTEAFF. The full variable domain, in which reference TRBV28 and TRBJ1-1 provide the parts outside the CDR3, is DVKVTQSSRYLVKRTGEKVFLECVQDMDHENMFWYRQDPGLGLRLIYFSYDVKMKEKGDIPEGYSVSREKKERFSLILESASTNQTSMYLCASSYQDTPNTEAFFGQGTRLTVV.

J is TRBJ1-2 and V is TRBV19; TRBD1 is a possible D gene (6 bases). CDR1 and CDR2 from the germline V gene are LNHDA and SQIVND (reference sequence). The length of the CDR3 is 15 residues. Deletions cut 6 bases from V and 6 bases from J, with 20 bases between. CDR3 sequence (DNA): TGTGCCAGTAGGCCGGGACCAGGGGCGGGGAATGGCTACACCTTC. It encodes CASRPGPGAGNGYTF.

The CDR3 sequence is CASSKARPGGYIDTQYF. As DNA, the CDR3 is TGTGCCAGCAGCAAAGCTCGGCCAGGGGGTTACATAGATACGCAGTATTTT. The V and J genes are TRBV21-1 and TRBJ2-3; the table's D gene call, TRBD1, was not cross checked with the DNA. TRBV21-1 is a listed pseudogene. The CDR3 length is 17 residues.

The chain combines TRBV29-1 with TRBJ2-2; TRBD1 is a possible D gene (7 bases). Germline lookup yields CDR1 SQVTM and CDR2 ANQGSEA. This CDR3 spans 14 amino acids. Trimming shortened V by 7 bases and J by 6 bases, and 18 bases separated the two germline ends. CDR3 loop: CSARQGGRSGELFF. CDR3 in DNA: TGCAGCGCTCGACAGGGAGGCCGATCCGGGGAGCTGTTTTTT.

The chain carries TRBV9 and TRBJ2-7; 14 bases line up with TRBD2. Germline CDR1 is SGDLS and CDR2 is YYNGEE. The CDR3 loop spans 15 amino acids. V was clipped by 0 bases and J by 7 bases; unmatched bases: 3. CDR3 in amino acids: CASSVGLAGGGEQYF. The DNA of the CDR3 is TGTGCCAGCAGCGTAGGACTAGCGGGAGGGGGTGAGCAGTACTTC. Full variable domain (missing parts from reference TRBV9 and TRBJ2-7): DSGVTQTPKHLITATGQRVTLRCSPRSGDLSVYWYQQSLDQGLQFLIQYYNGEERAKGNILERFSAQQFPDLHSELNLSSLELGDSALYFCASSVGLAGGGEQYFGPGTRLTVT.

V gene TRBV7-2 combines with J gene TRBJ2-7, with 7 bases aligning to TRBD2. This CDR3 is 14 amino acids long. Losses at the gene ends were 5 bases for V and 2 bases for J; bases not matched to a gene: 6. The germline V gene encodes CDR1 SGHTA and CDR2 FQGNSA. CDR3 loop: CASSLGLAAYEQYF. The CDR3 coding sequence is TGTGCCAGCAGCCTAGGGCTAGCGGCCTACGAGCAGTACTTC. Using reference TRBV7-2 and TRBJ2-7 for the parts outside the CDR3, the full variable domain is GAGVSQSPSNKVTEKGKDVELRCDPISGHTALYWYRQSLGQGLEFLIYFQGNSAPDKSGLPSDRFSAERTGGSVSTLTIQRTQQEDSAVYLCASSLGLAAYEQYFGPGTRLTVT.

A few counts support this clone. V is TRBV4-2 and J is TRBJ2-7, with a possible D match to TRBD2 (6 bases). The CDR3 runs to 13 residues. CDR1 and CDR2 from the germline V gene are LGHNA and YNFKEQ. Trimming removed 2 bases from V and 5 bases from J, with 10 bases in between. The CDR3 sequence is CASSQPSEDEQYV. The CDR3 DNA reads TGTGCCAGCAGCCAACCTAGCGAGGACGAGCAGTACGTC.

Here the CDR3 reads CASSLSLRTDTQYF. The CDR3 coding sequence is TGTGCCAGCAGTTTGTCACTCCGCACAGATACGCAGTATTTT. The rearrangement uses TRBV28 and TRBJ2-3; D unresolved. Trimming cost V 3 bases and J 1 base, with 8 bases left between them. The CDR3 length is 14 residues. Germline values: CDR1 MDHEN, CDR2 SYDVKM.

Only one count was recorded for this clone. As DNA, the CDR3 is TGCGCCAGCAGAGCCGGGACTAGCGGGGCAGAGACCCAGTACTTC. As protein: CASRAGTSGAETQYF. The chain is built from TRBV5-1 and TRBJ2-5, with 13 bases lining up with TRBD2. The CDR3 is made up of 15 amino acids. The germline V gene has CDR1 SGHRS and CDR2 YFSETQ. V shed 5 bases and J 4 bases; nucleotides not matched to a gene: 5.

The V call is TRBV29-1, the J call TRBJ1-2; D is uncertain. V lost 7 bases to trimming and J lost 4 bases, with 13 bases between them. CDR3 length equals 12 residues. Germline CDR1 reads SQVTM; CDR2 reads ANQGSEA. CDR3 bases: TGCAGCGCCCCCTTTGGGGTCTATGGCTACACCTTC. Translated: CSAPFGVYGYTF.

CDR3 nucleotide sequence: TGTGCCAGCTCACCGGCCAATATGAACACTGAAGCTTTCTTT. Its protein product is CASSPANMNTEAFF. This chain connects TRBV18 to TRBJ1-1; no clear D. Germline assignment: CDR1 KGHSH and CDR2 LQKENI. The CDR3 is 14 residues long. Trimming took 3 bases from V and 0 from J, leaving 8 bases between them.

The chain uses TRBV7-2 and TRBJ2-3, with 9 bases fitting TRBD2. The CDR3 contains 18 residues. The V segment lost 2 bases and the J segment 1 base; nucleotides outside the gene matches: 10. Per the germline V gene, CDR1 is SGHTA and CDR2 is FQGNSA. The CDR3, as DNA: TGTGCCAGCAGCTTAAAAGCGGGAGGCCGATTACGCACAGATACGCAGTATTTT. Encoded protein: CASSLKAGGRLRTDTQYF.

This clone was picked up one time. The chain combines TRBV27 with TRBJ2-3; D is possibly TRBD1 (6 bases). V gave up 6 bases and J gave up 2 bases, with 15 bases separating them. The CDR3 is 15 amino acids. Germline V gives CDR1 MNHEY, CDR2 SMNVEV (reference sequence). The CDR3 loop is CASRDRFNPTDTQYF. The CDR3 DNA is TGTGCCAGCAGAGACAGGTTCAACCCCACAGATACGCAGTATTTT.

The chain links TRBV27 to TRBJ2-5; D unresolved. V was cut by 6 bases and J by 2 bases, with 10 bases left in between. Germline V gene lookup returns CDR1 MNHEY and CDR2 SMNVEV (reference sequence). This CDR3 spans 13 amino acids. DNA of the CDR3: TGTGCCAGCAGACGAGGCAGGCAAGAGACCCAGTACTTC. Translating gives CASRRGRQETQYF.

This chain uses TRBV7-3 with TRBJ2-2, with 7 bases matching TRBD1. V lost 3 bases to trimming and J lost 1 base; unmatched junction nucleotides: 2. This CDR3 is 15 amino acids long. Germline CDR1 reads SGHTA; CDR2 reads FQGTGA. The CDR3 loop is CASSLRTGNTGELFF. In DNA form, the CDR3 reads TGTGCCAGCAGCTTGAGGACAGGGAACACCGGGGAGCTGTTTTTT.

This rearrangement joins TRBV10-2 to TRBJ1-2, with D maybe TRBD1 (6 bases). The CDR3 sequence is 14 residues long. V lost 7 bases and J 4 bases, leaving 16 bases between the germline ends. Germline V gene sequence: CDR1 WSHSY, CDR2 SAAADI. The DNA for the CDR3 is TGCGCCAGCACGCGTCAGACAGGCCCCTATGGCTACACCTTC. Translated: CASTRQTGPYGYTF.

The gene calls are TRBV5-1 and TRBJ2-7, with 7 bases identical to TRBD1. Germline-derived CDR1 and CDR2 are SGHRS and YFSETQ. This CDR3 contains 13 residues. V lost 7 bases and J lost 4; bases outside the gene matches: 8. For the CDR3, the DNA is TGCGCCAGCCGGGACAGTCTATATTACGAGCAGTACTTC. It translates to CASRDSLYYEQYF.

This chain connects TRBV28 to TRBJ2-7, with 8 bases aligning to TRBD1. This CDR3 has 13 residues. CDR1 is MDHEN and CDR2 is SYDVKM in the germline V gene. Trimming at V came to 8 bases and at J to 2 bases, leaving 5 bases not matched to a gene. The CDR3 bases are TGTGCCAGCCAGGGGGCGCCGACCTACGAGCAGTACTTC. Translating it yields CASQGAPTYEQYF.

This chain connects TRBV15 to TRBJ2-5, with TRBD2 matching 12 bases. Per germline, CDR1 LNHNV and CDR2 YYDKDF (reference sequence). V was pared by 2 bases and J by 4 bases, with 5 bases of the junction left unmatched. The CDR3 length is 16 residues. The CDR3 is CATSRLAGGLVETQYF. The CDR3 DNA follows: TGTGCCACCAGCAGACTAGCGGGGGGGTTAGTAGAGACCCAGTACTTC.

This chain links TRBV19 with TRBJ2-5, with TRBD2 matching over 8 bases. V was clipped by 3 bases and J by 5 bases; unmatched bases: 17. The CDR3 loop spans 18 amino acids. CDR1 LNHDA and CDR2 SQIVND come from the germline V gene (reference sequence). Here the CDR3 reads CASSIGTGGPMSWETQYF. CDR3 nucleotide sequence: TGTGCCAGTAGTATCGGGACGGGAGGGCCTATGTCTTGGGAGACCCAGTACTTC.

This sequence joins TRBV18 and TRBJ2-5; TRBD2 agrees at 7 bases. The length of the CDR3 is 15 residues. CDR1 is KGHSH and CDR2 is LQKENI in the germline V gene. With 0 bases clipped from V and 2 bases from J, the junction kept 3 bases outside the gene matches. This CDR3 is CASSPPAGPQETQYF. CDR3 sequence (DNA): TGTGCCAGCTCACCACCAGCGGGGCCGCAAGAGACCCAGTACTTC. Full variable domain (missing parts from reference TRBV18 and TRBJ2-5): NAGVMQNPRHLVRRRGQEARLRCSPMKGHSHVYWYRQLPEEGLKFMVYLQKENIIDESGMPKERFSAEFPKEGPSILRIQQVVRGDSAAYFCASSPPAGPQETQYFGPGTRLLVL.

V is TRBV14 and J is TRBJ1-1; the D is unclear. Germline V gene lookup returns CDR1 SGHDN and CDR2 FVKESK. This CDR3 has 14 residues. V lost 1 base and J 5 bases, leaving 11 bases between the germline ends. Here the CDR3 reads CASSQGRVRTEAFF. CDR3 nucleotides: TGTGCCAGCAGCCAAGGTCGGGTAAGGACTGAAGCTTTCTTT. Drawing the rest from reference TRBV14 and TRBJ1-1, the complete variable domain is EAGVTQFPSHSVIEKGQTVTLRCDPISGHDNLYWYRRVMGKEIKFLLHFVKESKQDESGMPNNRFLAERTGGTYSTLKVQPAELEDSGVYFCASSQGRVRTEAFFGQGTRLTVV.

The chain uses TRBV7-3 and TRBJ2-1; 11 positions match TRBD2. The junction had 5 bases not matched to a gene; V was cut back by 6 bases and J by 4 bases. This CDR3 is built from 15 residues. The germline gives CDR1 SGHTA, CDR2 FQGTGA. CDR3 in DNA: TGTGCCAGCAGATGGGGACTAGCGGCATACAATGAGCAGTTCTTC. It yields the protein CASRWGLAAYNEQFF.

The genes are TRBV6-5 and TRBJ2-1, with TRBD2 matching over 9 bases. Germline CDR1 is MNHEY and CDR2 is SVGAGI. The V gene end was trimmed by 5 bases and the J gene end by 5 bases; junction bases not matched to a gene: 7. This CDR3 has 15 amino acids. Here the CDR3 reads CASSGLARNNNEQFF. The CDR3 region has the DNA TGTGCCAGCAGTGGACTAGCGAGGAACAACAATGAGCAGTTCTTC.

This chain links TRBV4-1 with TRBJ2-3; D not certain. V was cut by 7 bases and J by 2 bases, with 19 bases left in between. CDR3 size: 16 residues. Germline values: CDR1 MGHRA, CDR2 YSYEKL. CDR3 in amino acids: CASTMRGAGLTDTQYF. The CDR3 coding sequence is TGCGCCAGCACCATGCGTGGCGCTGGCCTCACAGATACGCAGTATTTT.

There are a few counts of this clone. V usage is TRBV6-1 and J usage is TRBJ1-1; 7 bases line up with TRBD1. The CDR3 has 13 residues. The ends lost 6 bases at V and 0 bases at J; junction bases unmatched: 1. Germline V gene lookup returns CDR1 MNHNS and CDR2 SASEGT. CDR3 nucleotide sequence: TGTGCCAGCAGCGGGACAGTGAACACTGAAGCTTTCTTT. Its protein is CASSGTVNTEAFF.